The source of this T cell receptor beta chain is a study of cytomegalovirus exposure and HLA in healthy donors. Researchers ran the PCR with 60 Vbeta and 13 Jbeta primers. The method was immunoSEQ multiplex PCR; TCRdb's version includes in-frame clones alone and lacks a portion of them. The sample has some 29,000 clones; 40% to 45% are singletons. CDR3 size: 15 residues. Trimming stripped 0 bases from V and 6 bases from J, with 13 bases between. The germline CDR1 and CDR2 sequences are SGHVS and FQNEAQ. This clonotype was obtained from a woman aged 45-65 years in good health and CMV-seronegative. The chain is built from TRBV7-8 and TRBJ2-3; maybe TRBD1 (7 bases). What was sequenced was PBMCs. The CDR3 protein is CASSLARQGGDTQYF. DNA of the CDR3: TGTGCCAGCAGCTTAGCGAGACAGGGAGGCGATACGCAGTATTTT.